This T cell receptor (beta chain) was recorded in a study of CD8 T cells in ankylosing spondylitis. Findings and caveats of the study: There was reportedly significant enrichment of clones that were disease-linked in matched ankylosing spondylitis synovial fluid. Made up of roughly 8 highly homologous variants, a TCR beta motif appeared characteristic of ankylosing spondylitis blood.

V lost 0 bases, J lost 7 bases, and 5 bases stayed unmatched. The CDR3 loop spans 17 amino acids. CDR1 is ENHRY and CDR2 is SYGVKD in the germline V gene. In this sample, this clonotype turned up a few times. Its target is not known. TCRdb reprocessed the 5' RACE reads with MiXCR, giving one entry per CDR3 protein. This table has about 140,000 distinct CDR3 sequences, roughly 8.4% appearing once. Material for sequencing was synovial fluid, either unsorted or a sorted T cell fraction (not recorded which). This TCR derives from a male donor with ankylosing spondylitis. The V and J genes are TRBV10-3 and TRBJ2-3, with 15 bases fitting TRBD2. CDR3 DNA: TGTGCCATCAGTGAGTCTCGAGGGACTAGCGGGGGGAATACGCAGTATTTT. It encodes CAISESRGTSGGNTQYF.